The clone carrying this T cell receptor (beta chain) appeared many times. Its antigen is currently unknown. Per the germline V gene, CDR1 is SGHNT and CDR2 is YENEEA. The CDR3 contains 12 residues. J was trimmed by 11 bases and V by 6 bases; bases with no gene match: 7. Quantitative 5'-RACE was performed with molecular barcodes, and it yielded the TCR beta libraries. TCRdb passed the 5' RACE reads through MiXCR, listing each CDR3 protein once. This table holds about 130,000 distinct CDR3 sequences, about a tenth found once. These data belong to a study of CD8 T cells in ankylosing spondylitis. Study-wide points: Earlier authors reported some of these motif variants in reactive arthritis synovial fluid and blood. Reportedly, disease-linked clones are significantly enriched in ankylosing spondylitis patients' matched synovial fluid. It appeared that ankylosing spondylitis blood was characterized by a TCR beta motif of roughly 8 highly homologous variants.

Sequenced material: blood, either unsorted or a sorted T cell fraction (not recorded which). The TCR originated in a male donor with ankylosing spondylitis or in good health (not recorded which). The V call is TRBV11-3, the J call TRBJ1-1; 9 nucleotides agree with TRBD1. CDR3: CASSPGQGTAFF. For the CDR3, the DNA is TGTGCCAGCAGTCCGGGACAGGGAACGGCTTTCTTT.